This T cell receptor (beta chain) was sequenced in a study of blood T cells in healthy people across ages. The study's findings and limits: Fewer expanded clones and more diversity marked long-lived versus aged donors. A conclusive naive versus antigen-experienced comparison was prevented by the unsorted PBMCs. Estimates drawn from one million T cells were deemed to understate diversity.

PCR was performed a second time for about 7 to 11 cycles using a sample-barcoded 5' primer and a J-beta primer mix. Every cDNA molecule bore a tag from a template-switch adaptor containing 12 random nucleotides. TCRdb recomputed calls from the 5' RACE reads with MiXCR, one row per CDR3 protein. The table records about 780,000 distinct CDR3 sequences, around 68% of them present only once. There are a few counts of this clonotype. The antigen remains undetermined. Germline loops: CDR1 SEHNR, CDR2 FQNEAQ (reference sequence). This CDR3 spans 15 amino acids. V lost 1 base and J lost 5; bases outside the gene matches: 0.

Sequencing was done on a sample of blood. This chain links TRBV7-9 with TRBJ1-6; TRBD1 matches 9 bases. This receptor was obtained from a man under 40 in good health. The CDR3: CASSLGQGDNSPLHF. The CDR3 nucleotides are TGTGCCAGCAGCTTAGGACAGGGGGATAATTCACCCCTCCACTTT. The variable domain in full, with the rest retrieved from reference TRBV7-9 and TRBJ1-6, is DTGVSQNPRHKITKRGQNVTFRCDPISEHNRLYWYRQTLGQGPEFLTYFQNEAQLEKSRLLSDRFSAERPKGSFSTLEIQRTEQGDSAMYLCASSLGQGDNSPLHFGNGTRLTVT.